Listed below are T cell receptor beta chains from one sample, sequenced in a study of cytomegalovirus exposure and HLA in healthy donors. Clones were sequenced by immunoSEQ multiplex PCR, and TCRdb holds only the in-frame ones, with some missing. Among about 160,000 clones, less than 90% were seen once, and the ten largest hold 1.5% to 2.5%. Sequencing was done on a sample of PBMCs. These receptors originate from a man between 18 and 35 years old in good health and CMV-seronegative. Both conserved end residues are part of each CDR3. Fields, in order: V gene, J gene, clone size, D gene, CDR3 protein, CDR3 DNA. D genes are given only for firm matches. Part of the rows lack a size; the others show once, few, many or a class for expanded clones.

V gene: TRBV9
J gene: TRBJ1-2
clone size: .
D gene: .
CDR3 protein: CASSPSGWGPGAGYTF
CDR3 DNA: TGTGCCAGCAGCCCGAGCGGCTGGGGTCCTGGAGCTGGCTACACCTTC

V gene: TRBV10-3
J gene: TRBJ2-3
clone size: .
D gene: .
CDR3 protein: CAISASSRRGNTDTQYF
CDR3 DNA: TGTGCCATCAGTGCCTCGTCCCGGCGGGGAAACACAGATACGCAGTATTTT

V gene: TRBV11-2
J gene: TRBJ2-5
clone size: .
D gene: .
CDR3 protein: CASSLGRGTLQETQYF
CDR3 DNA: TGTGCCAGCAGCTTAGGACGGGGGACCTTACAAGAGACCCAGTACTTC

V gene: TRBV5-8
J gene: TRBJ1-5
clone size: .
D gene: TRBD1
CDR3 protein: CASSTGQGSSQPQHF
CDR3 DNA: TGTGCCAGCAGCACCGGACAGGGTTCCAGTCAGCCCCAGCATTTT

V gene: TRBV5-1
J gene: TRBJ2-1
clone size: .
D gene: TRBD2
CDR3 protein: CASSKGLANPEQFF
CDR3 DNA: TGCGCCAGCAGCAAGGGACTAGCTAACCCTGAGCAGTTCTTC

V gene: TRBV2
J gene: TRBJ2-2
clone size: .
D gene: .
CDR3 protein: CASSETLYTGELFF
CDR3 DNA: TGTGCCAGCAGTGAGACTCTTTACACCGGGGAGCTGTTTTTT

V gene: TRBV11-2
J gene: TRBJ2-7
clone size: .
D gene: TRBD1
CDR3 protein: CASSLGQGGDEQYF
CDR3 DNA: TGTGCCAGCAGCCTAGGACAGGGTGGCGACGAGCAGTACTTC

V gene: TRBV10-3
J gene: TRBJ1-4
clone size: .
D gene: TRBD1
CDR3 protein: CAISRQGGGEKLFF
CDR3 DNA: TGTGCCATCAGTAGACAGGGAGGAGGAGAAAAACTGTTTTTT

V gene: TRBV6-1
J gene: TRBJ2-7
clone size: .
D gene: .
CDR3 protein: CASSEDRADSSYEQYF
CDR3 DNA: TGTGCCAGCAGTGAAGACCGTGCGGACTCCTCCTACGAGCAGTACTTC

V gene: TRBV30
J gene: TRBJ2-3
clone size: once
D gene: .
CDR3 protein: CAWSEGGAQYF
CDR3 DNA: TGTGCCTGGAGTGAGGGCGGGGCCCAGTATTTT

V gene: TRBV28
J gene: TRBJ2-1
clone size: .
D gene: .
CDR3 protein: CASSLQSSYNEQFF
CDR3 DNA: TGTGCCAGCAGTCTACAGAGCTCCTACAATGAGCAGTTCTTC

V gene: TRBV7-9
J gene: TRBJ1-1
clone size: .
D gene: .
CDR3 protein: CASSLLTGRNTEAFF
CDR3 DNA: TGTGCCAGCAGCTTACTGACAGGAAGAAACACTGAAGCTTTCTTT

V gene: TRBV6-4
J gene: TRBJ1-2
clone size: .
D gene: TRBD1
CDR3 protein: CASSETGQGLGGYTF
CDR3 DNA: TGTGCCAGCAGTGAAACGGGACAGGGCCTAGGGGGCTACACCTTC

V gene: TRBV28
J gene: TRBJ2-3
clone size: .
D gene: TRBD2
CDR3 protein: CASSLLAGGTQYF
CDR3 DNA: TGTGCCAGCAGTTTATTAGCGGGAGGTACGCAGTATTTT

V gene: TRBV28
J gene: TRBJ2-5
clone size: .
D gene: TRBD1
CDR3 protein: CASSPGTGSGETQYF
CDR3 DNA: TGTGCCAGCAGTCCCGGGACAGGGTCGGGGGAGACCCAGTACTTC

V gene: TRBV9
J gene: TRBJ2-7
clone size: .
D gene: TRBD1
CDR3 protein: CASSVGQGIFHEQYF
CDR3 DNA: TGTGCCAGCAGCGTAGGACAGGGGATTTTCCACGAGCAGTACTTC

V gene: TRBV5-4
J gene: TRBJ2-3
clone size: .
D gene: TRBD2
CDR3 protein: CASSRAGGLADTQYF
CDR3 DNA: TGTGCCAGCAGCAGGGCGGGGGGGCTTGCAGATACGCAGTATTTT

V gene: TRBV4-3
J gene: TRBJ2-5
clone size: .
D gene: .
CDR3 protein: CASGTGPSGGQETQYF
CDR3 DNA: TGCGCCAGCGGGACAGGACCCTCCGGGGGGCAAGAGACCCAGTACTTC

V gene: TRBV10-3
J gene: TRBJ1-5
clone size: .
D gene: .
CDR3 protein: CAISAGVNQPQHF
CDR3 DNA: TGTGCCATCAGTGCAGGGGTGAACCAGCCCCAGCATTTT

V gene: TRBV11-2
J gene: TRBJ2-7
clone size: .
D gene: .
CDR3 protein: CASSLAPYEQYF
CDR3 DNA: TGTGCCAGCAGCTTAGCTCCCTACGAGCAGTACTTC